This T cell receptor beta chain was obtained from a study of T cells after yellow fever vaccination. The sample holds a few counts of this clonotype. The CDR3 loop spans 15 amino acids. V lost 4 bases, J lost 6 bases, and 6 bases stayed unmatched. CDR1 and CDR2 from the germline V gene are SGHTA and FQGNSA. TCRdb reprocessed the 5' RACE reads with MiXCR, giving one entry per CDR3 protein. The sample shows around 260,000 distinct CDR3 sequences, over 4.5% of them seen only once. The sequence derives from a man between 18 and 29 years old who received the YFV17D yellow fever vaccine. The J gene is TRBJ2-1, the V gene TRBV7-2, with 10 bases matching TRBD2. Specimen: CD4+ T cells sorted from PBMCs, collected on the day of the yellow fever booster vaccination. CDR3 residues: CASSWISGGTNEQFF. The DNA for the CDR3 is TGTGCCAGCAGCTGGATTAGCGGGGGGACCAATGAGCAGTTCTTC.